One sample yielded the 26 T cell receptor beta chains listed below, sequenced in a study of T cell clonality in common variable immunodeficiency. Clones were sequenced by immunoSEQ multiplex PCR, and TCRdb holds only the in-frame ones, with some missing. In total the sample includes 60,000 to 75,000 clones, none of them seen once. The material sequenced was peripheral blood mononuclear cells. Every receptor here comes from a person between 18 and 69 years old in good health.

Regarding this clone: The CDR3 is cut off 3 residues early in the read; its end comes from the germline J gene. The V call is TRBV29-1, the J call TRBJ2-1, with D possibly matching TRBD2 (5 bases). V was clipped by 7 bases and J by 0 bases, with 10 bases between them. CDR3 length: 13 amino acids. CDR1 is SQVTM and CDR2 is ANQGSEA in the germline V gene. The part of the CDR3 DNA that was read is TGCAGCGCAGTCGCGGGCTCCTACAATGAG. This translates into CSAVAGSYNE. The whole CDR3 reads CSAVAGSYNEQFF.

There are many counts of this clone. The read gets to within 3 residues of the CDR3 end, and the germline J gene fills in the rest. The J gene is TRBJ1-1, the V gene TRBV19; TRBD1 matches at 7 bases. The CDR3 has 13 residues. The V gene end was trimmed by 5 bases and the J gene end by 5 bases; junction bases not matched to a gene: 5. The V gene's germline CDR1 is LNHDA and CDR2 SQIVND (reference sequence). The CDR3 loop is CASSSQGGTEAFF. The CDR3 DNA, read in part, is TGTGCCAGTAGTTCCCAGGGGGGTACTGAA.

This clone was seen ten or more times. The DNA ends 3 residues before the CDR3 does, and the rest of the CDR3 is filled in from the germline J gene. The chain recombines TRBV19 with TRBJ2-3; 15 nucleotides agree with TRBD2. Trimming took 6 bases from V and 0 from J; bases not matched to a gene: 10. Germline-derived CDR1 and CDR2 are LNHDA and SQIVND (reference sequence). The CDR3 is made up of 19 amino acids. The covered CDR3 bases are TGTGCCAGTAGGAGGGGGACTAGCGGGAGGACAGCTAGCACAGATACG. Its protein product is CASRRGTSGRTASTDT. The complete CDR3 reads CASRRGTSGRTASTDTQYF.

This clone has a handful of counts. With a much larger clone just one base away, this may be a read error. The CDR3 bases that were read are TGTGCCAGCAGCCATAGCGGGAGCACAGATACG. The encoded protein is CASSHSGSTDT. The CDR3 in full is CASSHSGSTDTQYF. This rearrangement joins TRBV7-9 to TRBJ2-3, with TRBD2 matching over 7 bases. The CDR3 end falls 3 residues outside the read, so it is completed with the germline J gene. The V gene end was trimmed by 5 bases and the J gene end by 0 bases; junction bases not matched to a gene: 2. The germline gives CDR1 SEHNR, CDR2 FQNEAQ (reference sequence). This CDR3 comprises 14 residues.

This clone was seen ten or more times. The read finishes 3 residues shy of the CDR3 end, and the germline J gene is used to complete it. This sequence joins TRBV7-2 and TRBJ2-5; D remains unclear. The CDR3 is 14 amino acids. V lost 2 bases, J lost 5 bases, and 12 bases lay in between. CDR1 is SGHTA and CDR2 is FQGNSA in the germline V gene. This CDR3 reads CASSLITPAETQYF. The CDR3 DNA, read in part, is TGTGCCAGCAGCTTAATTACCCCAGCGGAGACC.

This clone was observed at least ten times. The read terminates 3 residues ahead of where the CDR3 ends, so the germline J gene completes it. The chain uses TRBV7-8 and TRBJ2-3; the match to TRBD2 covers 11 bases. J was trimmed by 7 bases and V by 4 bases; bases with no gene match: 10. The CDR3 has 16 residues. The germline CDR1 and CDR2 sequences are SGHVS and FQNEAQ. This CDR3 reads CASSSHRASGRNTQYF. The covered CDR3 bases are TGTGCCAGCAGCTCCCATAGGGCTAGCGGGAGGAATACG. Combining the CDR3 with reference TRBV7-8 and TRBJ2-3 gives the whole variable domain GAGVSQSPRYKVAKRGQDVALRCDPISGHVSLFWYQQALGQGPEFLTYFQNEAQLDKSGLPSDRFFAERPEGSVSTLKIQRTQQEDSAVYLCASSSHRASGRNTQYFGPGTRLTVL.

Ten or more counts support this clone. The CDR3 end is not reached by the read, which stops 3 residues before it; the germline J gene fills it in. The chain carries TRBV30 and TRBJ1-5; tentative D call: TRBD1 (6 bases). The CDR3 loop spans 14 amino acids. The V gene lost 6 bases and the J gene lost 0 bases, with 12 bases spanning the gap. The germline V gene encodes CDR1 GTSNPN and CDR2 SVGIG (reference sequence). The CDR3 spells CACQTGNSNQPQHF. CDR3 DNA (partial): TGTGCCTGTCAAACAGGGAATAGCAATCAGCCC.

Ten or more counts support this clone. The CDR3 end is not reached by the read, which stops 3 residues before it; the germline J gene fills it in. This chain links TRBV5-1 with TRBJ1-4; weak D call: TRBD1 (6 bases). CDR3 length: 15 amino acids. V was clipped by 2 bases and J by 8 bases, with 16 bases between them. CDR1 and CDR2 from the germline V gene are SGHRS and YFSETQ. Partial CDR3 DNA: TGCGCCAGCAGCTTCCAACGGGAAAGGGGGGAAAAA. This sequence encodes CASSFQRERGEK. The CDR3 in its entirety is CASSFQRERGEKLFF.

This clone showed up many times. The read finishes 3 residues shy of the CDR3 end, and the germline J gene is used to complete it. The chain joins TRBV29-1 to TRBJ1-1, with D possibly being TRBD1 (6 bases). The CDR3 sequence is 13 residues long. The germline CDR1 and CDR2 sequences are SQVTM and ANQGSEA. V lost 3 bases, J lost 4 bases, and 12 bases lay in between. CDR3 residues: CSVDRVGGTEAFF. CDR3 DNA (partial): TGCAGCGTTGACAGGGTAGGGGGCACTGAA.

In its sample, this clone was seen many times. The CDR3 end is not reached by the read, which stops 3 residues before it; the germline J gene fills it in. The chain has TRBV28 and TRBJ2-3, with D uncertain. The germline V gene encodes CDR1 MDHEN and CDR2 SYDVKM. CDR3 length equals 12 residues. V lost 6 bases and J lost 5, with 9 bases in between. This chain's CDR3 is CASSPIVDTQYF. CDR3 DNA, as far as it was read: TGTGCCAGCAGCCCTATAGTAGATACG.

In its sample, this clone was seen many times. The sequence runs out 3 residues before the end of the CDR3; the remainder is reconstructed from the germline J gene. The chain links TRBV27 to TRBJ2-2; possible D gene TRBD2, 6 bases. The CDR3 spans 15 residues. Trimming stripped 2 bases from V and 3 bases from J, with 10 bases between. Per germline, CDR1 MNHEY and CDR2 SMNVEV (reference sequence). The CDR3 spells CASSLRGSDTGELFF. CDR3 bases read: TGTGCCAGCAGTTTACGGGGGTCGGACACCGGGGAG.

This clone was observed many times. The CDR3 end lies 3 residues beyond the end of the read and is filled in from the germline J gene. The V call is TRBV10-3, the J call TRBJ2-5, with 7 bases identical to TRBD2. Trimming removed 11 bases from V and 1 base from J; junction bases left unmatched: 7. The germline CDR1 and CDR2 sequences are ENHRY and SYGVKD. CDR3 size: 13 residues. The part of the CDR3 DNA that was read is TGTGCCTCGTGGGGGGGAGCCCAAGAGACC. Translation: CASWGGAQET. In full, the CDR3 is CASWGGAQETQYF.

This clone was detected ten times or more. The read stops 3 residues short of the end of the CDR3; the missing end is completed from the germline J gene. This chain uses TRBV20-1 with TRBJ2-5, with 7 bases that match TRBD1. Germline CDR1 DFQATT, CDR2 SNEGSKA (reference sequence). CDR3 size: 12 residues. V was clipped by 3 bases and J by 4 bases; unmatched bases: 2. CDR3 in amino acids: CSARTGRETQYF. The covered CDR3 bases are TGCAGTGCTAGGACAGGGCGAGAGACC.

This clone appeared many times. The missing CDR3 end, 3 residues past where the read stops, is filled in from the germline J gene. The chain recombines TRBV5-1 with TRBJ2-3; 7 bases are a match to TRBD2. Germline CDR1 is SGHRS and CDR2 is YFSETQ. The CDR3 contains 14 residues. J lost 7 bases, V lost 0 bases, and 5 bases had no gene match. The CDR3 DNA, read in part, is TGCGCCAGCAGCTTGGGGCGGGAGTGGAATACG. Protein sequence: CASSLGREWNT. In full, the CDR3 is CASSLGREWNTQYF. The full variable domain, rest sourced from reference TRBV5-1 and TRBJ2-3, is KAGVTQTPRYLIKTRGQQVTLSCSPISGHRSVSWYQQTPGQGLQFLFEYFSETQRNKGNFPGRFSGRQFSNSRSEMNVSTLELGDSALYLCASSLGREWNTQYFGPGTRLTVL.

This clone came up many times. The read terminates 3 residues ahead of where the CDR3 ends, so the germline J gene completes it. The chain recombines TRBV4-1 with TRBJ2-1; D gene uncertain. This CDR3 is 14 amino acids long. Germline V lookup: CDR1 MGHRA, CDR2 YSYEKL. Deletions cut 0 bases from V and 9 bases from J, with 12 bases between. The DNA read from the CDR3 is TGCGCCAGCAGCCAAGACGCCCTCTCGGGTGAG. It encodes CASSQDALSGE. The CDR3 in its entirety is CASSQDALSGEQFF.

This clone was seen many times. The read ends 3 residues before the CDR3 terminus; that terminus is restored from the germline J gene. This chain uses TRBV7-9 with TRBJ2-7, with 7 bases fitting TRBD2. The CDR3 sequence is 12 residues long. Germline V lookup: CDR1 SEHNR, CDR2 FQNEAQ (reference sequence). V was clipped by 3 bases and J by 6 bases; unmatched bases: 2. CDR3: CASSFGLVEQYF. Partial CDR3 DNA: TGTGCCAGCAGCTTTGGACTAGTCGAG. Looking up the rest from reference TRBV7-9 and TRBJ2-7 gives the full variable domain: DTGVSQNPRHKITKRGQNVTFRCDPISEHNRLYWYRQTLGQGPEFLTYFQNEAQLEKSRLLSDRFSAERPKGSFSTLEIQRTEQGDSAMYLCASSFGLVEQYFGPGTRLTVT.

This clone was observed at least ten times. The read stops 3 residues short of the end of the CDR3; the missing end is completed from the germline J gene. The chain has TRBV18 and TRBJ2-7; TRBD1 might be the D (6 bases). Germline CDR1 reads KGHSH; CDR2 reads LQKENI. There are 14 residues in the CDR3. The V end lost 3 bases, the J end lost 5 bases, and 14 bases lay between the germline ends. Partial CDR3 DNA: TGTGCCAGCTCACCCATAACAGGGCTGGACGAG. This codes for CASSPITGLDE. The entire CDR3 reads CASSPITGLDEQYF.

This clone was counted at least ten times. The CDR3 end is not reached by the read, which stops 3 residues before it; the germline J gene fills it in. The chain links TRBV5-1 to TRBJ1-2; D is unresolved. V was trimmed by 5 bases and J by 1 base, leaving 15 bases between them. Per the germline V gene, CDR1 is SGHRS and CDR2 is YFSETQ. The CDR3 loop spans 15 amino acids. The CDR3 spells CASRTDGSLNYGYTF. The CDR3 bases that were read are TGCGCCAGCAGAACAGACGGATCCCTTAACTATGGC.

This clone was detected many times. The read finishes 3 residues shy of the CDR3 end, and the germline J gene is used to complete it. The chain uses TRBV7-9 and TRBJ2-2; TRBD1 is a possible D gene (5 bases). CDR1 is SEHNR and CDR2 is FQNEAQ in the germline V gene (reference sequence). V shed 3 bases and J shed 2 bases, with 7 bases lying between them. There are 14 residues in the CDR3. The CDR3 DNA, read in part, is TGTGCCAGCAGCTTCAGGGCCAACACCGGGGAG. As protein: CASSFRANTGE. The entire CDR3 protein is CASSFRANTGELFF. Complete variable domain (other parts from reference TRBV7-9 and TRBJ2-2): DTGVSQNPRHKITKRGQNVTFRCDPISEHNRLYWYRQTLGQGPEFLTYFQNEAQLEKSRLLSDRFSAERPKGSFSTLEIQRTEQGDSAMYLCASSFRANTGELFFGEGSRLTVL.

Many counts were recorded for this clone. A junction boundary mismatches the germline segment, possibly from a read error. The read ends 3 residues early relative to the CDR3; the germline J gene fills the gap. This chain links TRBV7-7 with TRBJ1-2, with 7 positions matching TRBD1. From germline, CDR1 is SSHAT and CDR2 FNYEAQ (reference sequence). CDR3 length equals 13 residues. Partial CDR3 DNA: TGTGCTAGCATAGACAGGGTAGAGTATGGC. Its protein is CASIDRVEYG. The whole CDR3 region reads CASIDRVEYGYTF.

The sample holds many counts of this clone. With the read ending 3 residues before the CDR3 end, the germline J gene is used to fill in that end. The chain couples TRBV19 to TRBJ2-7, with TRBD2 identical over 9 bases. V trimming: 6 bases; J trimming: 6 bases; junction bases outside the gene matches: 12. Germline V gene sequence: CDR1 LNHDA, CDR2 SQIVND (reference sequence). The length of the CDR3 is 15 residues. The CDR3 reads CASSPSILAGGEQYF. The CDR3 bases that were read are TGTGCCAGTAGCCCCTCAATACTAGCGGGCGGCGAG.

This clone was recorded many times. The CDR3 extends 3 residues past the end of the read, so its final part is completed from the germline J gene. The rearrangement links TRBV12-3 or TRBV12-4 to TRBJ2-7; 8 bases align to TRBD2. The CDR3 runs to 15 residues. V dropped 5 bases and J dropped 0; count of bases not matched to a gene: 6. CDR3 loop: CASSLRLANSYEQYF. CDR3 bases read: TGTGCCAGCAGTCTCAGACTAGCGAACTCCTACGAG.

This clone was seen at least ten times. The missing CDR3 end, 3 residues past where the read stops, is filled in from the germline J gene. The V call is TRBV4-1, the J call TRBJ1-2; D is ambiguous. Deletions cut 0 bases from V and 4 bases from J, with 15 bases between. The CDR3 has 16 residues. Germline V CDR1 and CDR2: MGHRA, YSYEKL. The chain's CDR3 is CASSQDLEQLIYGYTF. Incomplete CDR3 DNA: TGCGCCAGCAGCCAAGATTTGGAACAGTTAATCTATGGC.

This clone was seen more than once but under ten times. The read ends 3 residues shy of where the CDR3 ends; the end is completed using the germline J gene. The chain links TRBV20-1 to TRBJ2-5, with TRBD1 matching 9 bases. The CDR3 length is 18 residues. The V and J ends lost 0 bases and 4 bases, in that order; junction bases with no gene match: 15. From germline, CDR1 is DFQATT and CDR2 SNEGSKA (reference sequence). The CDR3 bases that were read are TGCAGTGCTAGAGACTTAGGGACAGGGAGGCTACTAGTAGAGACC. Translating it yields CSARDLGTGRLLVET. The CDR3, in full, reads CSARDLGTGRLLVETQYF.

This clone was seen many times. Read data end 3 residues before the CDR3 end; the end is taken from the germline J gene. The chain joins TRBV14 to TRBJ1-2, with 10 positions matching TRBD1. CDR1 and CDR2 (germline): SGHDN, FVKESK. CDR3 size: 13 residues. V dropped 4 bases and J dropped 6; count of bases not matched to a gene: 2. The CDR3 loop is CASSLGTGDGYTF. CDR3 bases read: TGTGCCAGCAGCCTTGGGACAGGGGATGGC.

This clone was seen repeatedly, ten times or more. Read data end 3 residues before the CDR3 end; the end is taken from the germline J gene. The rearrangement joins TRBV7-3 to TRBJ2-5; a possible D gene is TRBD1 (6 bases). The ends were cut back, 5 bases at V and 5 bases at J, with 15 bases in the middle. The CDR3 loop spans 14 amino acids. In germline, CDR1 is SGHTA, CDR2 FQGTGA. This chain's CDR3 is CASSPDSGVETQYF. The sequenced part of the CDR3 DNA is TGTGCCAGCAGCCCAGACTCAGGGGTGGAGACC. Full variable domain (rest looked up from reference TRBV7-3 and TRBJ2-5): GAGVSQTPSNKVTEKGKYVELRCDPISGHTALYWYRQSLGQGPEFLIYFQGTGAADDSGLPNDRFFAVRPEGSVSTLKIQRTERGDSAVYLCASSPDSGVETQYFGPGTRLLVL.